This TCR beta chain emerged from a study of cytomegalovirus exposure and HLA in healthy donors. Study-wide results and caveats: First-cohort TCR clusters tended to co-occur in the roughly 130 validation repertoires, a later analysis found. With high specificity and sensitivity, the classifier reportedly diagnosed cytomegalovirus status. According to the study, roughly 160 TCR beta chains were cytomegalovirus-associated.

Turning to this clone: The antigen is unknown.

V shed 5 bases and J 0 bases; nucleotides not matched to a gene: 10. This CDR3 has 17 amino acids. CDR1 and CDR2 (germline): MNHEY, SMNVEV (reference sequence). The data were produced by immunoSEQ multiplex PCR, yet TCRdb's version contains in-frame clones alone and is incomplete. The table lists 130,000 to 150,000 clones, around nine tenths of them singletons, with 7.5% to 10% in the top ten. The rearrangement uses TRBV27 and TRBJ2-1, with 7 bases fitting TRBD1. This TCR derives from a young woman in good health and CMV-seropositive. The sample was PBMCs. The CDR3 bases are TGTGCCAGCAGTCCAATCATAGGGGGCCACTCCTACAATGAGCAGTTCTTC. Its translation is CASSPIIGGHSYNEQFF.